The TCR beta chain described here comes from a study of siplizumab effects on memory and regulatory T cells. Germline V gene sequence: CDR1 SGHNT, CDR2 YENEEA. CDR3 length: 14 amino acids. V dropped 5 bases and J dropped 2 bases, with 12 bases sitting between them. The protocol was immunoSEQ multiplex PCR, while the TCRdb copy is restricted to in-frame clones and leaves out a portion. The sample holds over 35,000 clones, more than 70% seen once. Sequenced material: naive CD4+ T cells sorted from blood. This sequence joins TRBV11-3 and TRBJ2-5, with no clear D. The receptor's source is a human donor in good health. CDR3 protein: CASSPNGAQETQYF. The CDR3 bases are TGTGCCAGCAGCCCTAATGGAGCTCAAGAGACCCAGTACTTC.